Here is one T cell receptor (beta chain) with its context. There are a few counts of this clone. The antigen it recognizes is unknown. No much larger clone is present one base from it, and per-base qualities are unavailable. The data are from a study of cytomegalovirus exposure and HLA in healthy donors (dated by TCRdb to 2015 to 2018). Context from the whole study: According to an earlier analysis of 587 of the donors, about 170 million T cells yielded over 100 million unique TCR beta sequences and approximately 300 Gb of sequence data. Approximately 300 gigabases of sequencing data and around 85 million unique TCR sequences made up an early release that covered over 550 HLA-typed donors. The genetic ancestry cluster associated with self-reported Caucasian donors included 81% of the roughly 400 genotyped donors. The study aimed to test whether cataloging public T cell receptors could reveal signatures of past pathogen exposure. The study profiled the T cell repertoires of hundreds of subjects by immunosequencing and related them to cytomegalovirus serostatus. In addition to the first cohort of approximately 650 subjects, a separate validation cohort of 120 different subjects was used. To predict cytomegalovirus infection status, the study brought together high-throughput TCR immunosequencing, statistical association of individual TCRs with disease status, and machine learning. In a later analysis, previously published TCR beta repertoires from 670 or so donors were re-analyzed and high-resolution HLA genotyping was added so that TCR occurrence patterns could be studied. Rather than drawing on any new phenotypic data, the later analysis identified candidate immune exposures from TCR beta sequences and the way those sequences occurred across donors. To decide whether each TCR beta V gene segment behaved as functional or pseudogenic, an earlier analysis of fewer than 750 of the donors relied on high-throughput TCR beta sequencing. Donor age, sex, ethnicity and CMV serostatus were compiled together with the repertoire data. A later genetic analysis used genome-wide SNP genotypes for about 60% of the 666 donors, treating that subset as a discovery cohort. Every repertoire in the discovery cohort had been generated on one and the same sequencing platform. Both class I and class II loci were covered by HLA typing, at four-digit resolution. The number of donors typed differed by locus, with roughly 620-630 for A, B, C, DRB1 and DQB1, roughly 520 for DQA1, some 570 for DPA1, and about 450 for DPB1. A handful of DR-DQ haplotypes were handled as single units for association and clustering because linkage in the cohort was strong. Among some 400 genotyped donors of the cohort, an average of approximately 240,000 unique TCR beta nucleotide sequences was sequenced per donor, of which 15% to 20% were non-productive. General conclusions and limits of the study: The classifier was reported to diagnose cytomegalovirus status with high specificity and sensitivity in both the original cohort and the validation cohort. According to a later genetic analysis, donors in an Asian-associated ancestry cluster had fewer N-insertions in productive TCRs than the approximately 710-donor mean. In a later analysis, HLA-associated TCR beta chains showed more clonal expansion and lower generation probabilities than non-associated chains that were equally common. This cohort had only TCR beta chains sequenced, and the lack of alpha or paired-chain data limited which features could be detected. Most TCR sequences were observed very rarely across donors, whereas some public TCRs were present in many individuals. Three of the identified cytomegalovirus-associated TCR beta chains were confirmed in vitro to be specific for cytomegalovirus antigens. V-gene and J-gene trimming of TCR beta chains was associated with a missense DCLRE1C variant in a later genetic analysis, and the association was replicated in an independent cohort. A later analysis found that most CMV-associated TCR beta chains appeared HLA-restricted, with HLA associations seemingly driven largely by CMV exposure. A further reported finding was that TCR beta sequences accurately predicted the HLA-A and HLA-B alleles for most subjects in the first cohort. The earlier analysis of some 560 of the donors excluded over 15 rarely observed V segments, including chromosome 9 orphons, because counts were too low. An earlier analysis of 587 of the donors showed that most TCR beta V segments appeared in productive rearrangements either about 87% or about 30% of the time, which broadly matched IMGT annotations. Some IMGT-functional V segments, including TRBV6-2 and TRBV6-3, could not be told apart with the 87-base-pair reads, so those segments were excluded. Specific HLA alleles were associated with about 17,000 TCR beta sequences at a false discovery rate of 0.05 in a later analysis. Because some donors lacked HLA typing at each locus, the association tests relied only on the typed subset. A total of 150 or so TCR beta chains were listed by the study as associated with cytomegalovirus. Several of the top co-occurrence clusters appeared to be linked to parvovirus B19, influenza, CMV and Epstein-Barr virus, according to a later analysis. The authors suggested that the approach could potentially be generalized to other disease states and immunological phenotypes. Sequencing depth was assumed to be roughly uniform across donors in the presence/absence analyses, though that assumption may not hold. Correlated functional status among segregating V segments might be attributable to linkage disequilibrium, but an unknown experimental factor could not be ruled out. When HLA alleles, especially DR and DQ, strongly co-occurred, attributing TCR associations to individual alleles was difficult. A cluster of highly shared sequence variants was judged likely to be a technical artifact of the sequencing pipeline. CMV serostatus was the only immune exposure information available for the cohort. A later analysis found that TCR association rates varied across HLA loci, with DRB1 alleles showing the most associated TCRs and HLA-C alleles the fewest.

The cohort comprised several hundred healthy bone marrow donors. Cohort members were all nominally healthy when sampled, although unrecorded immune exposures were likely present. The donor was CMV seronegative and belonged to the group of 320 or so seronegative cohort members. A peripheral blood sample was collected from each donor, and TCR beta sequencing was performed on peripheral blood mononuclear cells. The Qiagen DNeasy Blood Extraction Kit was used to extract genomic DNA from the blood cell samples. The CDR1 and CDR2 encoded by the germline V gene are SGHAT and FQNNGV. Counted from cysteine to phenylalanine, this CDR3 has 15 amino acids. Only the CDR3 DNA is retained, 45 bases long and in frame from the first base. Germline trimming amounts to 5 bases on V and 3 bases on J, with 5 as the count of junction bases outside the gene matches. The receptor library was made with the immunoSEQ multiplex PCR assay. For the multiplex PCR, a mixture combining 60 forward primers for TCR Vbeta segments and 13 reverse primers for TCR Jbeta segments was used. The CDR3 region of rearranged TCR beta genes was amplified from genomic DNA by a multiplex PCR assay. The amplified TCR beta libraries were sequenced on the Illumina HiSeq System as 87-base-pair reads. The authors' analysis ran thus. Across the 600 to 700 repertoires, a later analysis counted roughly 84 million unique TCR beta chains, roughly 11 million of which were shared by at least two donors. Raw reads were error-corrected and collapsed into unique sequences with a nearest-neighbor algorithm that merged closely related sequences to remove PCR and sequencing errors. V, D and J gene segments were assigned by aligning CDR3 sequences to IMGT reference sequences. For a sequence to be retained, at least a six-nucleotide match to both a V gene segment and a J gene segment was required. Rearrangements were called productive when the CDR3 lacked stop codons and stayed in frame with V and J; all others were non-productive. CDR3 was defined according to IMGT convention as the region running from the second conserved V-encoded cysteine to the conserved J-encoded phenylalanine. The earlier analysis of approximately 500 of the donors excluded sequences that lacked an unambiguous match to a single V gene segment. An earlier analysis of 587 of the donors classified V segments as functional when productive rearrangements were above 56.7% and as segregating when the standard deviation between donors was above 5%. A statistical classification framework was built for diagnosing cytomegalovirus status from the catalog of TCR beta chain sequences. V and J gene assignment, in a later analysis, came from comparing TCR nucleotide sequences with IMGT/GENE-DB human TR gene sequences. A later analysis assigned CDR3 sequences and most-parsimonious VDJ recombination scenarios with the TCRdist pipeline. In a later analysis, every TCR beta chain was defined by the combination of its CDR3 amino acid sequence and its V-gene family, and reads without a unique V-gene family were dropped. A later analysis removed several hundred highly shared, low-generation-probability nucleotide sequences to deal with suspected cross-contamination and a sequencing artifact. In a later analysis, a clonal expansion index for each public chain was calculated from normalized within-repertoire ranks of inferred template counts. In a later analysis, generation probabilities were computed using a VDJ recombination model fitted to out-of-frame rearrangements, and the results were checked against IGoR. A later analysis scored TCR-TCR, TCR-HLA and TCR-CMV co-occurrence with hypergeometric tests, applying a repertoire-size bias correction to TCR pairs. False discovery rates were estimated in a later analysis by permuting HLA or CMV assignments 20 times. In a later analysis, co-occurring TCRs were grouped using DBSCAN, and TCRdist sequence similarity was added for clustering within HLA-allele-positive subsets. Repertoires with fewer than 30,000 or more than 120,000 public chains were left out of co-occurrence clustering, as were five repertoires with anomalous nucleotide sharing. TCRdb holds this immuneACCESS table with in-frame rearrangements only. Some clones are missing; in checked studies, unresolved V genes explain under half, and the rest has no known cause. The D gene and trimming were derived from the DNA, and the V and J assignments and clone size from that table. The sample records around 99,000 clones, around 73% of which are singletons. The ten biggest clones cover roughly 8% of the sample.

Source material: PBMCs. The V and J segments used are TRBV11-2 and TRBJ2-1, with 9 central nucleotides matching TRBD1. This TCR derives from a man aged 25-45 years in good health and CMV-seronegative. The CDR3 protein is CASSAHRGHYNEQFF. The sequence in DNA is TGTGCCAGCAGCGCCCACAGGGGGCACTACAATGAGCAGTTCTTC.